Each of the 7 T cell receptor beta chains below was sequenced from the same sample in a study of T-cell memory formation after mild COVID-19. TCRdb re-derived calls from the 5' RACE reads in MiXCR, one entry per CDR3 protein. The data hold more than 400,000 distinct CDR3 sequences, with approximately 18% observed a single time. Material for sequencing was PBMCs or a T cell subset sorted from them (not recorded which). All receptors derive from an adult woman who had mild COVID-19 (a few samples of this study predate the infection). Cell type and time point are not known.

The rearrangement links TRBV12-3 or TRBV12-4 to TRBJ2-7; tentatively, D is TRBD1 (6 bases). V was trimmed by 6 bases and J by 3 bases, leaving 15 bases between them. There are 14 residues in the CDR3. The CDR3 coding sequence is TGTGCCAGCAGCATAGAGACAGGAATCTACGAGCAGTACTTC. Translated, it gives CASSIETGIYEQYF.

In its sample, this clonotype was seen a few times. This chain uses TRBV15 with TRBJ2-2; TRBD1 aligns across 7 bases. V trimming: 1 base; J trimming: 5 bases; junction bases outside the gene matches: 1. The V gene's germline CDR1 is LNHNV and CDR2 YYDKDF (reference sequence). The CDR3 sequence is 14 residues long. The CDR3 loop is CATSRVQGTGELFF. CDR3 nucleotides: TGTGCCACCAGCAGAGTACAGGGGACCGGGGAGCTGTTTTTT.

The V and J genes are TRBV12-3 or TRBV12-4 and TRBJ1-2; D uncertain. V lost 4 bases, J lost 7 bases, and 10 bases lay in between. The CDR3 length is 12 residues. DNA for the CDR3: TGTGCCAGCAGTTCCCCGCAAGGTGGCTACACCTTC. Translated, it gives CASSSPQGGYTF.

The chain recombines TRBV20-1 with TRBJ1-2; no definite D call. The CDR3 sequence is 10 residues long. The V gene's germline CDR1 is DFQATT and CDR2 SNEGSKA (reference sequence). The CDR3 DNA follows: TGCACCACTACTAACTATGGCTACACCTTC. This translates into CTTTNYGYTF.

V gene TRBV7-8 combines with J gene TRBJ1-1; D perhaps matches TRBD1 (5 bases). CDR3 size: 17 residues. Germline loops: CDR1 SGHVS, CDR2 FQNEAQ. V lost 7 bases to trimming and J lost 0 bases, with 21 bases between them. DNA for the CDR3: TGTGCCAGCACCCCCTCCACTCGGGGCTCCATGAACACTGAAGCTTTCTTT. It encodes CASTPSTRGSMNTEAFF. The whole variable domain, filled in from reference TRBV7-8 and TRBJ1-1, reads GAGVSQSPRYKVAKRGQDVALRCDPISGHVSLFWYQQALGQGPEFLTYFQNEAQLDKSGLPSDRFFAERPEGSVSTLKIQRTQQEDSAVYLCASTPSTRGSMNTEAFFGQGTRLTVV.

The chain links TRBV12-5 to TRBJ2-1; tentatively, D is TRBD1 (5 bases). The ends were cut back, 1 base at V and 9 bases at J, with 13 bases in the middle. The germline V gene encodes CDR1 LGHNT and CDR2 FRNRAP. The CDR3 contains 14 residues. The CDR3 protein is CASGLGSRASEQFF. The CDR3 coding sequence is TGTGCTAGTGGTTTGGGTTCCAGGGCAAGTGAGCAGTTCTTC.

The table lists this clonotype with many counts. The rearrangement joins TRBV11-2 to TRBJ2-2; TRBD2 aligns across 8 bases. The V and J ends lost 6 bases and 2 bases, in that order; junction bases with no gene match: 5. CDR1 and CDR2 from the germline V gene are SGHAT and FQNNGV. The CDR3 totals 15 residues. The CDR3 DNA follows: TGTGCCAGCAGATTTACTAGCGGAAACACCGGGGAGCTGTTTTTT. It translates to CASRFTSGNTGELFF.